Presented here are 8 T cell receptor beta chains from one specimen sequenced in a study of shared clonotypes between healthy human individuals (TCRdb year 2020). Library preparation employed the immunoSEQ multiplex PCR assay. Entries here come from immuneACCESS through TCRdb and include only in-frame sequences with V and J called. Some clones fail to appear in such tables; in the studies checked, an unresolved V gene covers under half of the shortfall, and the cause of the remainder is unknown. A total of some 2.1 million clones appear in this sample, over 85% of them only once. 0.9% to 1.4% of the sample comes from the top ten. CD8 naive samples consisted of CD45RO-negative cells that were positively selected for CCR7, yielding a CD45RA+CCR7+ population without TemRA cells. Specimen: naive CD8+ T cells sorted from blood. The sample's cell subset or site label, in plain terms: CD45RA+CCR7+. Source of these receptors: a man aged 18 to 29 in good health.

The V gene is TRBV6-1, the J gene TRBJ1-1; maybe TRBD1 (6 bases). The germline gives CDR1 MNHNS, CDR2 SASEGT. This CDR3 is 12 amino acids long. V shed 8 bases and J shed 7 bases, with 14 bases lying between them. Here the CDR3 DNA reads TGTGCCAGCGATCTTACAGGGTTTGAAGCTTTCTTT. Translation: CASDLTGFEAFF.

The V gene is TRBV4-1, the J gene TRBJ2-3, with D unresolved. The germline CDR1 and CDR2 sequences are MGHRA and YSYEKL. Trimming took 3 bases from V and 2 from J, leaving 12 bases between them. There are 15 residues in the CDR3. The CDR3 region has the DNA TGCGCCAGCAGCCAGACACTTCGAGCCACAGATACGCAGTATTTT. Translation: CASSQTLRATDTQYF.

Points on this clone: Other nucleotide sequences in the sample specify the same CDR3. The chain uses TRBV6-5 and TRBJ2-1, with 9 bases fitting TRBD2. J gave up 2 bases and V 5 bases, and 4 bases lay outside the gene matches. The CDR3 runs to 15 residues. Germline loops: CDR1 MNHEY, CDR2 SVGAGI. The CDR3 sequence: CASSPGLAAYNEQFF. CDR3 sequence (DNA): TGTGCCAGCAGTCCGGGACTAGCCGCCTACAATGAGCAGTTCTTC.

This clone has a single count. This sample also contains other DNA sequences that code for the same CDR3. The gene calls are TRBV27 and TRBJ2-7, with TRBD2 matching 7 bases. From germline, CDR1 is MNHEY and CDR2 SMNVEV (reference sequence). Germline trimming cut 3 bases from V and 2 bases from J; bases unmatched to any gene: 1. This CDR3 contains 13 residues. The CDR3 region is CASSFGTTYEQYF. CDR3 bases: TGTGCCAGCAGTTTCGGGACTACCTACGAGCAGTACTTC.

The chain joins TRBV6-5 to TRBJ1-1; D is uncertain. The germline gives CDR1 MNHEY, CDR2 SVGAGI. V was cut by 0 bases and J by 4 bases, with 12 bases left in between. This CDR3 is built from 15 residues. DNA for the CDR3: TGTGCCAGCAGTTACTCGAGTGTCTTAGGCACTGAAGCTTTCTTT. This translates into CASSYSSVLGTEAFF.

This chain uses TRBV23-1 with TRBJ2-5, with D tentatively TRBD2 (6 bases). TRBV23-1 is noted as an ORF with a role that remains uncertain. The length of the CDR3 is 14 residues. The V gene lost 9 bases and the J gene lost 5 bases, with 19 bases spanning the gap. This chain's CDR3 is CARIASRGLETQYF. Written as DNA, the CDR3 is TGCGCCAGGATCGCAAGTCGGGGGTTGGAGACCCAGTACTTC.

The rearrangement links TRBV30 to TRBJ2-1, with 7 bases fitting TRBD1. The J segment lost 8 bases and the V segment lost 3 bases, leaving 4 bases of the junction unmatched. CDR1 is GTSNPN, CDR2 SVGIG, per germline (reference sequence). The CDR3 has 12 amino acids. The DNA for the CDR3 is TGTGCCTGGAGCTCCGACAGGGATGAGCAGTTCTTC. Its translation: CAWSSDRDEQFF.

This clone appeared a few times. The sample holds other DNA sequences that translate to the same CDR3. The V gene is TRBV11-2, the J gene TRBJ2-7; either TRBD1 or TRBD2 may fit D (5 bases each). Germline CDR1 is SGHAT and CDR2 is FQNNGV. The CDR3 loop spans 13 amino acids. The V and J ends lost 3 bases and 0 bases respectively, with 6 bases between them. CDR3 nucleotide sequence: TGTGCCAGCAGCTTGGGGGACTCCTACGAGCAGTACTTC. Its translation is CASSLGDSYEQYF. Together with reference TRBV11-2 and TRBJ2-7, the CDR3 gives the full variable domain: EAGVAQSPRYKIIEKRQSVAFWCNPISGHATLYWYQQILGQGPKLLIQFQNNGVVDDSQLPKDRFSAERLKGVDSTLKIQPAKLEDSAVYLCASSLGDSYEQYFGPGTRLTVT.